This T cell receptor (beta chain) is drawn from a study of neoadjuvant anti-PD-1 for oral cavity cancer. Study findings and constraints: Treg/Th17 ratio rose with pretreatment blood and fell with post-treatment tumor TCRbeta clonality. Non-responders to neoadjuvant nivolumab had significantly more clonal PBMC T cells than responders.

The germline V gene encodes CDR1 SGHAT and CDR2 FQNNGV. CDR3 size: 15 residues. Between the trimmed V and J ends, which lost 2 bases and 7 bases, there was a span of 14 bases. Time point reported: after neoadjuvant nivolumab, at surgical resection. With regard to this clone: The target antigen is unknown.

Blood libraries mostly used roughly 0.5 ug genomic DNA, six replicates each. Sequencing used immunoSEQ multiplex PCR; TCRdb keeps in-frame clones, though not all of them. The sample lists tens of thousands of clones, 70% to 90% occurring once. This specimen consisted of PBMCs, obtained after nivolumab (anti-PD-1) treatment. This sequence originates from a person between 35 and 79 years old with oral cavity squamous cell carcinoma. The J gene is TRBJ2-2, the V gene TRBV11-2; D perhaps matches TRBD1 (5 bases). The CDR3 protein is CASSLRTQGNGELFF. Written as DNA, the CDR3 is TGTGCCAGCAGCTTAAGGACGCAGGGCAACGGGGAGCTGTTTTTT. Full variable domain (missing parts from reference TRBV11-2 and TRBJ2-2): EAGVAQSPRYKIIEKRQSVAFWCNPISGHATLYWYQQILGQGPKLLIQFQNNGVVDDSQLPKDRFSAERLKGVDSTLKIQPAKLEDSAVYLCASSLRTQGNGELFFGEGSRLTVL.